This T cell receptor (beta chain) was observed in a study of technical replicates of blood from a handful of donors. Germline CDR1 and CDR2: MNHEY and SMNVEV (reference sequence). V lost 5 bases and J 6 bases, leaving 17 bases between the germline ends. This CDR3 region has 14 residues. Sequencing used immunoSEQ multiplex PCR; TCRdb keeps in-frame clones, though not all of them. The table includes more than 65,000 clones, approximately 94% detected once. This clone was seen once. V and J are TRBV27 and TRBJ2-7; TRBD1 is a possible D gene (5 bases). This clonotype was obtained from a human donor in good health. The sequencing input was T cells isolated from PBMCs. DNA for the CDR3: TGTGCCAGCAGTAATCAAGGGGTAGACTCCGAGCAGTACTTC. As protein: CASSNQGVDSEQYF.